What follows are 25 T cell receptor beta chains derived from one specimen sequenced in a study of identifying expanded T cells in peripheral blood. Using immunoSEQ multiplex PCR, the repertoire was profiled, and TCRdb retains in-frame clones only, with some absent. Seen here are over 90,000 clones, 88% observed once, and the top ten hold approximately 5.4%. The specimen sequenced was blood. These receptors all come from a person aged 18 to 75 in good health.

The chain recombines TRBV5-1 with TRBJ2-1, with D uncertain. V dropped 0 bases and J dropped 3 bases, with 10 bases sitting between them. The CDR3 runs 15 residues. Germline lookup yields CDR1 SGHRS and CDR2 YFSETQ. CDR3 coding DNA: TGCGCCAGCAGCTTGGTTCCTCAATTCTACAATGAGCAGTTCTTC. Its translation: CASSLVPQFYNEQFF.

The chain couples TRBV19 to TRBJ2-3, with D maybe TRBD2 (5 bases). Looked up from germline, CDR1 is LNHDA and CDR2 is SQIVND (reference sequence). Trimming removed 5 bases from V and 4 bases from J, with 10 bases in between. This CDR3 spans 13 amino acids. This CDR3 is CASSPPGADTQYF. CDR3 DNA sequence: TGTGCCAGTAGTCCGCCCGGGGCAGATACGCAGTATTTT.

The chain recombines TRBV5-4 with TRBJ2-1; 11 nucleotides align to TRBD2. The germline gives CDR1 SGHNT, CDR2 YYREEE (reference sequence). With 4 bases clipped from V and 0 bases from J, the junction kept 9 bases outside the gene matches. The CDR3 contains 18 residues. In nucleotides, the CDR3 is TGTGCCAGCAGCGCGGGGGGACTAGCGGTCGCCTCCTACAATGAGCAGTTCTTC. This gives the protein CASSAGGLAVASYNEQFF.

This clone was seen a few times. The V call is TRBV4-1, the J call TRBJ2-7, with 7 nucleotides matching TRBD2. Germline CDR1 reads MGHRA; CDR2 reads YSYEKL. This CDR3 has 14 amino acids. V trimming: 4 bases; J trimming: 7 bases; junction bases outside the gene matches: 10. The CDR3 DNA reads as TGCGCCAGCAGCCCGCAGTGGGAGGGTCGTGAGCAGTACTTC. Translated: CASSPQWEGREQYF.

The chain uses TRBV7-2 and TRBJ1-4; D perhaps matches TRBD1 (5 bases). The V end was cut by 5 bases, the J end by 8 bases, with 12 bases between. Germline V gene sequence: CDR1 SGHTA, CDR2 FQGNSA. The CDR3 covers 13 residues. The CDR3 coding sequence is TGTGCCAGCAGCCTTGCGTGGGGCGAAAAACTGTTTTTT. It is translated as CASSLAWGEKLFF.

This sequence joins TRBV5-1 and TRBJ2-3, with 7 bases lining up with TRBD1. Unmatched junction bases numbered 12, after V lost 4 bases and J lost 1 base. This CDR3 comprises 17 residues. Germline CDR1 SGHRS, CDR2 YFSETQ. CDR3 protein: CASSPVTGSFGTDTQYF. The DNA for the CDR3 is TGCGCCAGCAGCCCCGTGACAGGGTCGTTCGGCACAGATACGCAGTATTTT.

The chain joins TRBV2 to TRBJ1-1; D gene uncertain. Germline CDR1 and CDR2: SNHLY and FYNNEI. V was clipped by 6 bases and J by 1 base, with 15 bases between them. The CDR3 is 15 residues long. CDR3 protein: CASRKEEGANTEAFF. In DNA, the CDR3 is TGTGCCAGCAGGAAAGAGGAGGGAGCGAACACTGAAGCTTTCTTT. The full variable domain, with the rest looked up from reference TRBV2 and TRBJ1-1, is EPEVTQTPSHQVTQMGQEVILRCVPISNHLYFYWYRQILGQKVEFLVSFYNNEISEKSEIFDDQFSVERPDGSNFTLKIRSTKLEDSAMYFCASRKEEGANTEAFFGQGTRLTVV.

The gene calls are TRBV25-1 and TRBJ1-1; 8 bases align to TRBD1. This CDR3 contains 15 residues. V shed 4 bases and J 3 bases; nucleotides not matched to a gene: 7. Germline CDR1 and CDR2: MGHDK and SYGVNS. This CDR3 is CASSGRTGTYTEAFF. The DNA for the CDR3 is TGTGCCAGCAGTGGAAGGACAGGGACTTACACTGAAGCTTTCTTT.

This clone was observed a handful of times. The V call is TRBV6-5, the J call TRBJ1-1; the D gene is possibly TRBD1 (6 bases). Germline assignment: CDR1 MNHEY and CDR2 SVGAGI. CDR3 length: 15 residues. Trimming took 0 bases from V and 4 from J, leaving 12 bases between them. In DNA form, the CDR3 reads TGTGCCAGCAGTTACTCGAGGGGGGGAGGCACTGAAGCTTTCTTT. Encoded protein: CASSYSRGGGTEAFF.

The chain joins TRBV29-1 to TRBJ2-5; D gene ambiguous. CDR3 length equals 12 residues. Trimming left V 1 base short and J 4 bases short, with 7 bases between. Germline CDR1 reads SQVTM; CDR2 reads ANQGSEA. CDR3 in amino acids: CSVEGWGETQYF. CDR3 nucleotides: TGCAGCGTTGAAGGCTGGGGAGAGACCCAGTACTTC.

This clone was counted once. The gene calls are TRBV9 and TRBJ2-5, with D perhaps assigned TRBD1 or TRBD2 (5 bases each). CDR3 length equals 13 residues. The V gene's germline CDR1 is SGDLS and CDR2 YYNGEE. Trimming removed 0 bases from V and 2 bases from J, with 5 bases in between. The CDR3 is CASSVGGQETQYF. The DNA for the CDR3 is TGTGCCAGCAGCGTAGGGGGGCAAGAGACCCAGTACTTC.

CDR3 residues: CASSSYPGALDTEAFF. In nucleotides, the CDR3 is TGTGCCAGTAGTTCCTATCCGGGGGCTCTGGACACTGAAGCTTTCTTT. This chain connects TRBV19 to TRBJ1-1, with a possible D match to TRBD1 (6 bases). Germline CDR1 LNHDA, CDR2 SQIVND (reference sequence). The CDR3 has 16 residues. V was clipped by 5 bases and J by 3 bases, with 19 bases between them.

The V and J genes are TRBV6-6 and TRBJ1-5; D remains unclear. Germline lookup yields CDR1 MNHNY and CDR2 SVGAGI (reference sequence). The CDR3 totals 14 residues. With 5 bases removed from V and 7 bases from J, the gap between germline ends came to 15 bases. The CDR3 coding sequence is TGTGCCAGCAGTGACCCCGGGGTGGAGCAGCCCCAGCATTTT. Translating gives CASSDPGVEQPQHF.

This rearrangement joins TRBV27 to TRBJ2-7; D gene unclear. The V and J ends lost 6 bases and 3 bases respectively, with 6 bases between them. The CDR3 runs to 11 residues. Germline CDR1 and CDR2: MNHEY and SMNVEV (reference sequence). CDR3 amino acids: CASRSGYEQYF. In nucleotides, the CDR3 is TGTGCCAGCAGATCCGGCTACGAGCAGTACTTC.

The chain recombines TRBV6-1 with TRBJ1-1; 8 nucleotides match TRBD1. This CDR3 has 14 residues. The trim removed 4 bases at V and 4 bases at J, leaving 5 bases unmatched. From germline, CDR1 is MNHNS and CDR2 SASEGT. CDR3 nucleotides: TGTGCCAGCAGTGCACGAACAGGGGGCACTGAAGCTTTCTTT. Translated: CASSARTGGTEAFF.

This chain links TRBV7-6 with TRBJ2-5, with no clear D. CDR1 and CDR2 from the germline V gene are SGHVS and FNYEAQ. Trimming left V 0 bases short and J 5 bases short, with 4 bases between. The CDR3 spans 12 residues. In DNA form, the CDR3 reads TGTGCCAGCAGCTTAGCTTTTGAGACCCAGTACTTC. This translates into CASSLAFETQYF.

V and J are TRBV6-1 and TRBJ1-4; D not resolved. V gave up 8 bases and J gave up 3 bases, with 13 bases separating them. The CDR3 has 14 amino acids. Germline CDR1 and CDR2: MNHNS and SASEGT. The CDR3 reads CASQTDKSNEKLFF. The CDR3 DNA follows: TGTGCCAGCCAAACTGACAAATCTAATGAAAAACTGTTTTTT.

The chain recombines TRBV6-6 with TRBJ1-5; 7 bases agree with TRBD1. Trimming cost V 6 bases and J 5 bases; bases outside gene matches: 7. CDR3 length: 14 residues. Per the germline V gene, CDR1 is MNHNY and CDR2 is SVGAGI (reference sequence). The CDR3 sequence is CASRDGTDYQPQHF. In DNA form, the CDR3 reads TGTGCCAGCAGAGACGGGACAGACTATCAGCCCCAGCATTTT.

The J gene is TRBJ1-2, the V gene TRBV4-1, with D hard to call. Trimming stripped 0 bases from V and 0 bases from J, with 8 bases between. The CDR3 has 15 residues. Germline values: CDR1 MGHRA, CDR2 YSYEKL. The CDR3 coding sequence is TGCGCCAGCAGCCAAGAGGTCGGAACTAACTATGGCTACACCTTC. Protein product: CASSQEVGTNYGYTF.

This chain connects TRBV5-5 to TRBJ1-5, with 7 bases that match TRBD1. Trimming cost V 0 bases and J 9 bases; bases outside gene matches: 9. CDR1 and CDR2 from the germline V gene are SGHKS and YYEKEE (reference sequence). The CDR3 contains 15 residues. CDR3 loop: CASSLEGTVIRPQHF. DNA for the CDR3: TGTGCCAGCAGCTTGGAGGGGACAGTCATTAGGCCCCAGCATTTT.

The rearrangement uses TRBV5-1 and TRBJ1-4, with D possibly matching TRBD1 (6 bases). The CDR3 covers 15 residues. Germline CDR1 is SGHRS and CDR2 is YFSETQ. V was pared by 5 bases and J by 5 bases, with 16 bases between. The CDR3: CASRAKTGRNEKLFF. The CDR3 region has the DNA TGCGCCAGCAGAGCGAAGACAGGCCGAAATGAAAAACTGTTTTTT.

V and J are TRBV6-1 and TRBJ2-2, with 8 bases identical to TRBD1. Germline V gives CDR1 MNHNS, CDR2 SASEGT. V trimming: 8 bases; J trimming: 3 bases; junction bases outside the gene matches: 8. The CDR3 covers 15 residues. CDR3 residues: CASFQGARDTGELFF. CDR3 sequence (DNA): TGTGCCAGCTTTCAGGGGGCTCGGGACACCGGGGAGCTGTTTTTT.

On this clone itself: In the same sample, other DNA sequences code for this CDR3. V and J are TRBV27 and TRBJ2-6; D remains unclear. The germline V and J ends were trimmed by 3 bases and 0 bases, with 0 bases remaining between them. Germline CDR1 reads MNHEY; CDR2 reads SMNVEV (reference sequence). The CDR3 runs 13 residues. CDR3 amino acids: CASSFSGANVLTF. DNA for the CDR3: TGTGCCAGCAGTTTCTCTGGGGCCAACGTCCTGACTTTC.

CDR3 region: CASTHSRDPRGEAFF. The CDR3 DNA sequence: TGTGCCAGTACACACTCCCGGGACCCCCGAGGGGAAGCTTTCTTT. The rearrangement joins TRBV19 to TRBJ1-1; possible D gene TRBD1, 5 bases. The ends were cut back, 7 bases at V and 8 bases at J, with 23 bases in the middle. The CDR3 totals 15 residues. CDR1 LNHDA and CDR2 SQIVND come from the germline V gene (reference sequence).

V usage is TRBV6-1 and J usage is TRBJ1-4, with 9 bases fitting TRBD1. Trimming at V came to 3 bases and at J to 4 bases, leaving 6 bases not matched to a gene. The CDR3 has 16 residues. Germline CDR1 MNHNS, CDR2 SASEGT. CDR3 nucleotides: TGTGCCAGCAGTGATATACAGGGGGCGGATAATGAAAAACTGTTTTTT. Amino acids: CASSDIQGADNEKLFF.